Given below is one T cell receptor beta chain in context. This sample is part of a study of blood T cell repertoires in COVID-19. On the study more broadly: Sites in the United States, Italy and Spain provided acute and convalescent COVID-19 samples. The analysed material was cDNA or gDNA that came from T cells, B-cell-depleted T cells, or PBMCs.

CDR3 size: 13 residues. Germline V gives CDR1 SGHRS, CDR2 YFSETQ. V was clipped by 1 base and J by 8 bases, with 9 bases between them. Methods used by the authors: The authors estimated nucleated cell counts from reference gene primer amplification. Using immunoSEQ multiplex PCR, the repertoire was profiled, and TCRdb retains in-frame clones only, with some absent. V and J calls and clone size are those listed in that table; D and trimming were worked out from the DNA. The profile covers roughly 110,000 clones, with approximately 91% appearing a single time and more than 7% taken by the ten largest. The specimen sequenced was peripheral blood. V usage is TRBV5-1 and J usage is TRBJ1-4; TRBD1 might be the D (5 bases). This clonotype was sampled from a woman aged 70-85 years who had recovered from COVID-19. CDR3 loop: CASSLRQGEKLFF. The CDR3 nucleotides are TGCGCCAGCAGCTTGCGGCAGGGCGAAAAACTGTTTTTT.